A single sample gave rise to the 26 T cell receptor beta chains below, sequenced in a study of cytomegalovirus exposure and HLA in healthy donors. Primers included in the PCR were 60 Vbeta and 13 Jbeta primers. Assay used: immunoSEQ multiplex PCR; TCRdb lists only in-frame clones, some missing. The sample contains about 100,000 clones, about 70% of which appear only once. Source material: PBMCs. These receptor sequences come from a female donor in good health and CMV-seropositive.

The V gene is TRBV6-1, the J gene TRBJ1-6, with TRBD1 matching 9 bases. The trim removed 2 bases at V and 17 bases at J, leaving 4 bases unmatched. Germline loops: CDR1 MNHNS, CDR2 SASEGT. This CDR3 contains 12 residues. CDR3: CASSESGQGIHF. For the CDR3, the DNA is TGTGCCAGCAGTGAATCGGGACAGGGTATCCACTTT.

The rearrangement joins TRBV7-2 to TRBJ1-5; TRBD1 aligns across 9 bases. After removal of 5 bases from V and 6 bases from J, the junction contained 14 bases not matched to a gene. Germline CDR1 reads SGHTA; CDR2 reads FQGNSA. The CDR3 totals 17 residues. In DNA, the CDR3 is TGTGCCAGCAGCCCGAGACAGGGGGTGGGGGATGGTCAGCCCCAGCATTTT. This gives the protein CASSPRQGVGDGQPQHF.

This chain joins TRBV4-1 and TRBJ2-5, with a possible D match to TRBD2 (5 bases). The CDR3 has 17 amino acids. The V gene lost 2 bases and the J gene lost 5 bases, with 21 bases spanning the gap. The germline V gene encodes CDR1 MGHRA and CDR2 YSYEKL. This CDR3 is CASSQMGSAAALETQYF. The DNA for the CDR3 is TGCGCCAGCAGCCAAATGGGCTCAGCGGCGGCCTTGGAGACCCAGTACTTC.

The gene calls are TRBV5-1 and TRBJ1-1; 9 bases agree with TRBD1. CDR3 size: 14 residues. Germline trimming cut 4 bases from V and 1 base from J; bases unmatched to any gene: 2. CDR1 is SGHRS and CDR2 is YFSETQ in the germline V gene. CDR3 sequence: CASSQQGANTEAFF. The CDR3 bases are TGCGCCAGCAGCCAACAGGGGGCGAACACTGAAGCTTTCTTT. The full variable domain, with the rest looked up from reference TRBV5-1 and TRBJ1-1, is KAGVTQTPRYLIKTRGQQVTLSCSPISGHRSVSWYQQTPGQGLQFLFEYFSETQRNKGNFPGRFSGRQFSNSRSEMNVSTLELGDSALYLCASSQQGANTEAFFGQGTRLTVV.

J is TRBJ2-3 and V is TRBV4-1; 13 bases agree with TRBD2. With V trimmed by 4 bases and J by 4 bases, 8 bases remained unmatched. The CDR3 loop spans 17 amino acids. The V gene's germline CDR1 is MGHRA and CDR2 YSYEKL. The CDR3: CASSLYRTSGGSDTQYF. The CDR3 DNA is TGCGCCAGCAGCCTCTATCGGACTAGCGGGGGATCAGATACGCAGTATTTT.

The J gene is TRBJ2-3, the V gene TRBV11-3; 9 bases agree with TRBD2. The germline CDR1 and CDR2 sequences are SGHNT and YENEEA. Unmatched junction bases numbered 7, after V lost 1 base and J lost 2 bases. The CDR3 length is 17 residues. The CDR3 reads CASSLGRLAGFTDTQYF. The DNA for the CDR3 is TGTGCCAGCAGCTTAGGTCGGCTAGCGGGGTTCACAGATACGCAGTATTTT.

The gene calls are TRBV5-4 and TRBJ1-1, with 7 bases identical to TRBD1. Germline V CDR1 and CDR2: SGHNT, YYREEE (reference sequence). This CDR3 contains 13 residues. V dropped 4 bases and J dropped 10; count of bases not matched to a gene: 10. The CDR3 nucleotides are TGTGCCAGCAGCCAAGACAGGGAAGGGAGAGCTTTCTTT. This encodes CASSQDREGRAFF.

The chain joins TRBV5-1 to TRBJ2-3, with D unresolved. The CDR3 totals 15 residues. V was shortened by 0 bases and J by 2 bases, with 10 bases between the two germline ends. Germline values: CDR1 SGHRS, CDR2 YFSETQ. CDR3 loop: CASSLGVSSTDTQYF. The CDR3 DNA sequence: TGCGCCAGCAGCTTGGGTGTTAGCTCCACAGATACGCAGTATTTT.

The genes are TRBV6-5 and TRBJ2-7, with D maybe TRBD1 (5 bases). The CDR3 length is 15 residues. V dropped 0 bases and J dropped 1 base, with 10 bases sitting between them. Germline CDR1 is MNHEY and CDR2 is SVGAGI. The CDR3 DNA follows: TGTGCCAGCAGTTACTCACGAAGACAGTCCTACGAGCAGTACTTC. Its translation is CASSYSRRQSYEQYF.

The chain uses TRBV10-3 and TRBJ1-2; 8 bases agree with TRBD1. The J segment lost 2 bases and the V segment lost 5 bases, leaving 7 bases of the junction unmatched. The germline V gene encodes CDR1 ENHRY and CDR2 SYGVKD. The CDR3 is 15 residues long. For the CDR3, the DNA is TGTGCCATCAGTTCGGACAGGGCAGCAAACTATGGCTACACCTTC. Translation gives CAISSDRAANYGYTF.

The chain employs TRBV6-1 and TRBJ1-2; 7 bases line up with TRBD1. The CDR3 consists of 15 residues. J lost 4 bases, V lost 1 base, and 6 bases had no gene match. In germline, CDR1 is MNHNS, CDR2 SASEGT. In DNA form, the CDR3 reads TGTGCCAGCAGTGAAGAGGACAGGAGAACCTATGGCTACACCTTC. This gives the protein CASSEEDRRTYGYTF.

The chain recombines TRBV19 with TRBJ2-2; D is unresolved. Trimming took off 6 bases at V and 1 base at J, with 9 bases between the two ends. Germline loops: CDR1 LNHDA, CDR2 SQIVND (reference sequence). The CDR3 has 14 residues. In DNA form, the CDR3 reads TGTGCCAGTAGCCCTCCGGGGAACACCGGGGAGCTGTTTTTT. It specifies CASSPPGNTGELFF.

This sequence joins TRBV28 and TRBJ2-6; D uncertain. With 7 bases removed from V and 2 bases from J, the gap between germline ends came to 3 bases. Germline V gene lookup returns CDR1 MDHEN and CDR2 SYDVKM. This CDR3 has 12 residues. The CDR3 nucleotides are TGTGCCAGCACTACTGGGGCCAACGTCCTGACTTTC. The encoded protein is CASTTGANVLTF.

V is TRBV28 and J is TRBJ1-2; TRBD1 agrees at 11 bases. The germline V gene has CDR1 MDHEN and CDR2 SYDVKM. V shed 6 bases and J 3 bases; nucleotides not matched to a gene: 3. The CDR3 consists of 14 residues. CDR3 nucleotide sequence: TGTGCCAGCAGCTGGACAGGGGGCGACTATGGCTACACCTTC. Translating gives CASSWTGGDYGYTF.

CDR3 in amino acids: CASSLNVGRRDTEAFF. The CDR3 DNA follows: TGTGCCAGCAGCTTAAATGTTGGTCGGAGGGACACTGAAGCTTTCTTT. The chain carries TRBV7-2 and TRBJ1-1; D remains unclear. Trimming took 2 bases from V and 3 from J, leaving 16 bases between them. This CDR3 is 16 amino acids long. Germline assignment: CDR1 SGHTA and CDR2 FQGNSA.

The chain employs TRBV9 and TRBJ2-1; 8 bases fit TRBD1. This CDR3 is built from 14 residues. Germline CDR1 and CDR2: SGDLS and YYNGEE. V gave up 0 bases and J gave up 8 bases; unmatched junction bases: 4. Here the CDR3 reads CASSVAGQGDEQFF. In nucleotides, the CDR3 is TGTGCCAGCAGCGTAGCCGGACAGGGAGATGAGCAGTTCTTC.

V usage is TRBV4-3 and J usage is TRBJ1-4; no reliable D call. The CDR3 extends over 15 amino acids. Trimming shortened V by 0 bases and J by 4 bases, and 9 bases separated the two germline ends. CDR1 is LGHNA, CDR2 YSLEER, per germline. CDR3 in DNA: TGCGCCAGCAGCCAAGAACCGGGGTATAATGAAAAACTGTTTTTT. Its protein is CASSQEPGYNEKLFF.

This chain joins TRBV28 and TRBJ2-7; 10 bases fit TRBD1. V gave up 6 bases and J gave up 5 bases; unmatched junction bases: 4. CDR3 length equals 13 residues. Germline V gene data show CDR1 as MDHEN and CDR2 as SYDVKM. The CDR3 sequence is CASRLTGGNEQYF. For the CDR3, the DNA is TGTGCCAGCAGGTTGACAGGGGGCAACGAGCAGTACTTC.

The V and J genes are TRBV30 and TRBJ2-7; tentative D call: TRBD2 (5 bases). Trimming left V 0 bases short and J 0 bases short, with 9 bases between. This CDR3 has 14 residues. CDR1 and CDR2 from the germline V gene are GTSNPN and SVGIG (reference sequence). CDR3 DNA: TGTGCCTGGAGTGTAGCGGTTAGCTCCTACGAGCAGTACTTC. Residues: CAWSVAVSSYEQYF.

The rearrangement uses TRBV28 and TRBJ1-4; 7 bases map to TRBD1. Trimming at V came to 6 bases and at J to 3 bases, leaving 4 bases not matched to a gene. Germline V gene data show CDR1 as MDHEN and CDR2 as SYDVKM. There are 14 residues in the CDR3. The CDR3 bases are TGTGCCAGCAGCATGACAGGGTCTAATGAAAAACTGTTTTTT. The encoded protein is CASSMTGSNEKLFF.

The V and J genes are TRBV28 and TRBJ2-7; 10 nucleotides align to TRBD1. Trimming took 5 bases from V and 4 from J; bases not matched to a gene: 8. There are 15 residues in the CDR3. Germline CDR1 reads MDHEN; CDR2 reads SYDVKM. CDR3: CASSTTGGRWYEQYF. CDR3 nucleotide sequence: TGTGCCAGCAGTACGACAGGGGGCCGGTGGTACGAGCAGTACTTC.

This clone showed up just a few times. The rearrangement joins TRBV7-8 to TRBJ2-7; perhaps TRBD1 as D (5 bases). The CDR3 is 14 amino acids. From germline, CDR1 is SGHVS and CDR2 FQNEAQ. V lost 4 bases and J lost 6, with 16 bases in between. The CDR3, as DNA: TGTGCCAGCAGCTCGGCAGGGTCGGGCCCCGAGCAGTACTTC. Translating it yields CASSSAGSGPEQYF.

This clone turned up a few times. The chain joins TRBV11-3 to TRBJ2-5, with a tentative D call TRBD2 (6 bases). This CDR3 contains 20 residues. Trimming stripped 3 bases from V and 4 bases from J, with 30 bases between. Germline loops: CDR1 SGHNT, CDR2 YENEEA. The CDR3 coding sequence is TGTGCCAGCAGCTTCCGGCGGAGGGAACTAGGGACCCTACTGAGAGAGACCCAGTACTTC. It specifies CASSFRRRELGTLLRETQYF.

The gene calls are TRBV19 and TRBJ1-1, with 9 bases lining up with TRBD1. Germline assignment: CDR1 LNHDA and CDR2 SQIVND (reference sequence). V trimming: 4 bases; J trimming: 2 bases; junction bases outside the gene matches: 17. This CDR3 region has 19 residues. The CDR3 DNA reads as TGTGCCAGTAGTAGACTACCGGGACAGGGTTTGGGTTTTAACACTGAAGCTTTCTTT. It specifies CASSRLPGQGLGFNTEAFF.

The chain recombines TRBV29-1 with TRBJ2-2; weak D call: TRBD2 (6 bases). The CDR3 sequence is 14 residues long. V gave up 4 bases and J gave up 7 bases, with 16 bases separating them. Germline V gives CDR1 SQVTM, CDR2 ANQGSEA. The DNA for the CDR3 is TGCAGCGTTGCGGGGGTGGGGGATCGCGGGGAGCTGTTTTTT. Translated: CSVAGVGDRGELFF.

The genes are TRBV29-1 and TRBJ1-1; D is possibly TRBD1 (5 bases). Germline loops: CDR1 SQVTM, CDR2 ANQGSEA. This CDR3 is built from 14 residues. V dropped 6 bases and J dropped 5 bases, with 19 bases sitting between them. The chain's CDR3 is CSVSEMGGRTEAFF. CDR3 coding DNA: TGCAGCGTGAGCGAAATGGGGGGAAGGACTGAAGCTTTCTTT.